The present T cell receptor beta chain was sequenced within a study of cytomegalovirus exposure and HLA in healthy donors. Concerning this clone itself: The antigen is undetermined.

The PCR was carried out with 60 Vbeta primers and 13 Jbeta primers. The method was immunoSEQ multiplex PCR; TCRdb's version includes in-frame clones alone and lacks a portion of them. The sample lists tens of thousands of clones, about 74% seen once, with about 4% in the top ten. V shed 3 bases and J 2 bases; nucleotides not matched to a gene: 1. The CDR3 consists of 15 residues. CDR1 SGHRS and CDR2 YFSETQ come from the germline V gene. Study-level points and caveats: Cytomegalovirus status was reportedly diagnosed by the classifier with high specificity and sensitivity.

The V and J genes are TRBV5-1 and TRBJ2-1; 11 bases line up with TRBD1. Sequencing was performed on PBMCs. This receptor was obtained from a man in his thirties or forties in good health and CMV-seronegative. CDR3 coding DNA: TGCGCCAGCAGCTCGGGACAGGGGGCCTACAATGAGCAGTTCTTC. It encodes CASSSGQGAYNEQFF.